The 26 T cell receptor beta chains presented below share a single source sample, sequenced in a study of cytomegalovirus exposure and HLA in healthy donors. The PCR was carried out with 60 Vbeta primers and 13 Jbeta primers. TCRdb's copy holds only in-frame clones and misses some; the assay was immunoSEQ multiplex PCR. The sample yields 60,000 to 90,000 clones, about 70% seen once. Material for sequencing was PBMCs. The receptors come from a woman in her forties or fifties in good health and CMV-seropositive.

This rearrangement joins TRBV5-4 to TRBJ1-5; D remains unclear. Trimming removed 4 bases at V and 6 bases at J, with 8 bases between. CDR1 is SGHNT, CDR2 YYREEE, per germline (reference sequence). The CDR3 totals 12 residues. CDR3 nucleotide sequence: TGTGCCAGCAGCATAGACTCTCAGCCCCAGCATTTT. This translates into CASSIDSQPQHF. The full variable domain, rest sourced from reference TRBV5-4 and TRBJ1-5, is ETGVTQSPTHLIKTRGQQVTLRCSSQSGHNTVSWYQQALGQGPQFIFQYYREEENGRGNFPPRFSGLQFPNYSSELNVNALELDDSALYLCASSIDSQPQHFGDGTRLSIL.

V usage is TRBV18 and J usage is TRBJ2-1, with 8 bases matching TRBD1. The germline V gene encodes CDR1 KGHSH and CDR2 LQKENI. The CDR3 loop spans 14 amino acids. J gave up 0 bases and V 6 bases, and 1 base lay outside the gene matches. DNA for the CDR3: TGTGCCAGCTCCGGGACAGGCTCCTACAATGAGCAGTTCTTC. Amino acid sequence: CASSGTGSYNEQFF.

The chain couples TRBV21-1 to TRBJ2-1; the table gives TRBD2 as D, unverified against the DNA. TRBV21-1 is deemed a pseudogene. The CDR3 has 17 residues. The CDR3 DNA reads as TGTGCCAGCAGCTGCCCAGGGGAAGCGGGGGGGGTCAATGAGCAGTTCTTC. Translating gives CASSCPGEAGGVNEQFF.

V gene TRBV7-2 combines with J gene TRBJ2-2; 8 bases agree with TRBD2. The trim removed 2 bases at V and 5 bases at J, leaving 10 bases unmatched. In germline, CDR1 is SGHTA, CDR2 FQGNSA. The CDR3 contains 17 residues. The CDR3 bases are TGTGCCAGCAGCTTAAGACTAGCGACTCGAAGGACCGGGGAGCTGTTTTTT. Amino acid sequence: CASSLRLATRRTGELFF.

This clone was recorded a few times. The gene calls are TRBV20-1 and TRBJ1-6; 9 positions agree with TRBD1. V was pared by 3 bases and J by 12 bases, with 0 bases of the junction left unmatched. Germline CDR1 is DFQATT and CDR2 is SNEGSKA (reference sequence). The CDR3 length is 11 residues. Written as DNA, the CDR3 is TGCAGTGCTAGGGGACAGGGACCCCTCCACTTT. It codes for CSARGQGPLHF.

J is TRBJ2-1 and V is TRBV5-5, with D possibly being TRBD2 (5 bases). Trimming cost V 6 bases and J 8 bases, with 18 bases left between them. The CDR3 covers 14 residues. The germline CDR1 and CDR2 sequences are SGHKS and YYEKEE (reference sequence). As DNA, the CDR3 is TGTGCCAGCATCCTAATGACTAATTCAGATGAGCAGTTCTTC. Translating it yields CASILMTNSDEQFF.

In DNA, the CDR3 is TGTGCCAGCCTACACGACAGGGCCCATAGCAATCAGCCCCAGCATTTT. It specifies CASLHDRAHSNQPQHF. V is TRBV19 and J is TRBJ1-5; TRBD1 aligns across 7 bases. The germline V gene has CDR1 LNHDA and CDR2 SQIVND (reference sequence). CDR3 length: 16 amino acids. V dropped 9 bases and J dropped 0; count of bases not matched to a gene: 11. The full variable domain, completed using reference TRBV19 and TRBJ1-5, is DGGITQSPKYLFRKEGQNVTLSCEQNLNHDAMYWYRQDPGQGLRLIYYSQIVNDFQKGDIAEGYSVSREKKESFPLTVTSAQKNPTAFYLCASLHDRAHSNQPQHFGDGTRLSIL.

This clone was counted only a few times. The chain employs TRBV10-3 and TRBJ2-3; 9 positions match TRBD1. The CDR3 is 15 amino acids. Germline V CDR1 and CDR2: ENHRY, SYGVKD. The V gene end was trimmed by 5 bases and the J gene end by 4 bases; junction bases not matched to a gene: 7. The CDR3 is CAISTGQGEADTQYF. Written as DNA, the CDR3 is TGTGCCATCAGTACGGGACAGGGTGAAGCAGATACGCAGTATTTT.

This chain connects TRBV21-1 to TRBJ2-7; the table's D call TRBD2 went unverified against the DNA. TRBV21-1 is reported as a pseudogene. The CDR3 is made up of 12 amino acids. CDR3 sequence reads: CASSRDSYEQYF. CDR3 DNA sequence: TGTGCCAGCAGCAGAGACTCCTACGAGCAGTACTTC.

This clone showed up just once. The genes are TRBV28 and TRBJ2-5; 9 positions agree with TRBD2. The J call may not be correct, given that the DNA end is closer to TRBJ2-7. The CDR3 runs 17 residues. Germline lookup yields CDR1 MDHEN and CDR2 SYDVKM. The CDR3 loop is CASSSKVGLANHYEQYF. The DNA of the CDR3 is TGTGCCAGCAGTTCAAAAGTCGGACTAGCGAATCACTACGAGCAGTACTTC.

V gene TRBV27 combines with J gene TRBJ2-5, with 10 bases aligning to TRBD2. Trimming removed 1 base from V and 5 bases from J; junction bases left unmatched: 4. Per germline, CDR1 MNHEY and CDR2 SMNVEV (reference sequence). This CDR3 region has 15 residues. Written as DNA, the CDR3 is TGTGCCAGCAGTTTATTAGCGGGGGGCTGGGAGACCCAGTACTTC. Its translation: CASSLLAGGWETQYF.

The chain recombines TRBV10-3 with TRBJ1-3; a weak D match, TRBD1 (6 bases). Trimming removed 4 bases at V and 7 bases at J, with 17 bases between. The CDR3 consists of 15 residues. Germline assignment: CDR1 ENHRY and CDR2 SYGVKD. The CDR3 DNA sequence: TGTGCCATCAGTGGCTCCGGGACAATCGAGAACACCATATATTTT. This translates into CAISGSGTIENTIYF.

J is TRBJ2-5 and V is TRBV11-2; D remains ambiguous. The V end lost 3 bases, the J end lost 7 bases, and 6 bases lay between the germline ends. The germline V gene has CDR1 SGHAT and CDR2 FQNNGV. The CDR3 runs 11 residues. This CDR3 is CASSFSVTQYF. DNA of the CDR3: TGTGCCAGCAGCTTCTCGGTGACCCAGTACTTC. Drawing the rest from reference TRBV11-2 and TRBJ2-5, the complete variable domain is EAGVAQSPRYKIIEKRQSVAFWCNPISGHATLYWYQQILGQGPKLLIQFQNNGVVDDSQLPKDRFSAERLKGVDSTLKIQPAKLEDSAVYLCASSFSVTQYFGPGTRLLVL.

This chain connects TRBV30 to TRBJ2-7; 11 nucleotides match TRBD1. The CDR3 covers 14 residues. Germline V gene data show CDR1 as GTSNPN and CDR2 as SVGIG (reference sequence). The V and J ends lost 7 bases and 4 bases, in that order; junction bases with no gene match: 9. CDR3 region: CASMRDRGIYEQYF. The CDR3 coding sequence is TGTGCCTCGATGAGGGACAGGGGGATATACGAGCAGTACTTC.

This clone was found a few times. V and J are TRBV7-8 and TRBJ1-2, with a tentative D call TRBD1 (5 bases). CDR3 length: 14 amino acids. In germline, CDR1 is SGHVS, CDR2 FQNEAQ. The V end lost 5 bases, the J end lost 3 bases, and 13 bases lay between the germline ends. Here the CDR3 DNA reads TGTGCCAGCAGCCCCCCACGGGGGGACTATGGCTACACCTTC. Its protein is CASSPPRGDYGYTF.

The chain recombines TRBV29-1 with TRBJ1-2; no definite D call. Germline CDR1 is SQVTM and CDR2 is ANQGSEA. CDR3 length: 11 amino acids. Between the trimmed V and J ends, which lost 7 bases and 5 bases, there was a span of 11 bases. The CDR3 sequence is CSAEDAYGYTF. The DNA of the CDR3 is TGCAGCGCCGAAGACGCGTATGGCTACACCTTC. Supplemented by reference TRBV29-1 and TRBJ1-2, the full variable domain reads SAVISQKPSRDICQRGTSLTIQCQVDSQVTMMFWYRQQPGQSLTLIATANQGSEATYESGFVIDKFPISRPNLTFSTLTVSNMSPEDSSIYLCSAEDAYGYTFGSGTRLTVV.

V usage is TRBV5-1 and J usage is TRBJ2-7, with 14 bases identical to TRBD2. J lost 3 bases, V lost 4 bases, and 9 bases had no gene match. This CDR3 is 17 amino acids long. Germline V gives CDR1 SGHRS, CDR2 YFSETQ. CDR3 residues: CASSTGLAGVSGYEQYF. Here the CDR3 DNA reads TGCGCCAGCAGCACGGGACTAGCGGGAGTGAGCGGCTACGAGCAGTACTTC.

The genes are TRBV5-1 and TRBJ1-1; D call uncertain. The V and J ends lost 0 bases and 0 bases respectively, with 6 bases between them. This CDR3 is 14 amino acids long. The germline gives CDR1 SGHRS, CDR2 YFSETQ. CDR3 amino acids: CASSLGQVNTEAFF. The CDR3 bases are TGCGCCAGCAGCTTGGGGCAGGTGAACACTGAAGCTTTCTTT.

The chain has TRBV7-8 and TRBJ2-3; TRBD1 might be the D (6 bases). Looked up from germline, CDR1 is SGHVS and CDR2 is FQNEAQ. The CDR3 loop spans 16 amino acids. V was cut by 0 bases and J by 6 bases, with 16 bases left in between. The CDR3 nucleotides read TGTGCCAGCAGCTTAGCCCATACAGGGTTGGCGGATACGCAGTATTTT. Protein sequence: CASSLAHTGLADTQYF.

V usage is TRBV7-2 and J usage is TRBJ2-7, with TRBD1 as a possible D gene (6 bases). V lost 5 bases and J lost 2, with 22 bases in between. Germline assignment: CDR1 SGHTA and CDR2 FQGNSA. The CDR3 is made up of 17 amino acids. DNA of the CDR3: TGTGCCAGCAGCCCAGGGGTGGGAATCCCGGTGGCCTACGAGCAGTACTTC. Its protein is CASSPGVGIPVAYEQYF. The entire variable domain, with the rest obtained from reference TRBV7-2 and TRBJ2-7, is as follows: GAGVSQSPSNKVTEKGKDVELRCDPISGHTALYWYRQSLGQGLEFLIYFQGNSAPDKSGLPSDRFSAERTGGSVSTLTIQRTQQEDSAVYLCASSPGVGIPVAYEQYFGPGTRLTVT.

The chain combines TRBV5-5 with TRBJ2-7; maybe TRBD1 (5 bases). Trimming left V 6 bases short and J 4 bases short, with 17 bases between. The germline V gene encodes CDR1 SGHKS and CDR2 YYEKEE (reference sequence). CDR3 length equals 14 residues. CDR3 in amino acids: CASTPRGPRYEQYF. The CDR3 DNA reads TGTGCCAGCACTCCTAGGGGCCCTCGGTACGAGCAGTACTTC.

The V and J genes are TRBV7-6 and TRBJ1-2, with D unclear. This CDR3 spans 16 amino acids. Germline V gene data show CDR1 as SGHVS and CDR2 as FNYEAQ. The V end was cut by 1 base, the J end by 2 bases, with 14 bases between. CDR3 bases: TGTGCCAGCAGCTTAGAAGCGAAGGGAGGGAACTATGGCTACACCTTC. Protein: CASSLEAKGGNYGYTF.

The V call is TRBV7-9, the J call TRBJ2-7, with 8 bases matching TRBD1. Germline V lookup: CDR1 SEHNR, CDR2 FQNEAQ (reference sequence). Germline trimming cut 5 bases from V and 0 bases from J; bases unmatched to any gene: 6. This CDR3 comprises 15 residues. CDR3: CASSGRTGNSYEQYF. DNA for the CDR3: TGTGCCAGCAGCGGTCGGACAGGGAACTCCTACGAGCAGTACTTC.

This clone was picked up a small number of times. The chain uses TRBV2 and TRBJ1-6, with D unclear. V was shortened by 10 bases and J by 15 bases, with 19 bases between the two germline ends. The CDR3 spans 12 residues. Germline assignment: CDR1 SNHLY and CDR2 FYNNEI. The CDR3 region is CAIRRRLEDLHF. The CDR3 DNA sequence: TGTGCCATCCGGCGGCGCCTAGAAGACCTCCACTTT.

CDR3 in DNA: TGTGCCAGCAGCCCGCCGGGACTAGCGGGAGGCGACGAGCAGTACTTC. It codes for CASSPPGLAGGDEQYF. The chain links TRBV13 to TRBJ2-7; TRBD2 agrees at 15 bases. The germline V gene encodes CDR1 PRHDT and CDR2 FYEKMQ (reference sequence). The junction had 7 bases not matched to a gene; V was cut back by 5 bases and J by 5 bases. CDR3 length: 16 amino acids.

In this sample, this clone turned up once. V is TRBV11-1 and J is TRBJ2-1, with 9 bases lining up with TRBD1. Germline loops: CDR1 SGHAT, CDR2 FQDESV (reference sequence). V lost 7 bases and J lost 8; bases outside the gene matches: 6. The CDR3 consists of 13 residues. The CDR3 DNA is TGTGCCAGCAAGGGACAGGGTGTGGATGAGCAGTTCTTC. This sequence encodes CASKGQGVDEQFF.